Below, 13 T cell receptor beta chains from the same sample are listed, as sequenced in a study of radiotherapy plus CTLA-4 blockade in lung cancer. Some clones are missing from TCRdb's copy, which holds only in-frame ones; the method was immunoSEQ multiplex PCR. The sample lists approximately 99,000 clones, roughly 88% occurring once. The specimen comprised peripheral blood, sampled from a patient treated with radiotherapy plus ipilimumab. All receptors derive from a human donor with non-small cell lung cancer that progressed on radiotherapy plus ipilimumab.

The rearrangement uses TRBV7-6 and TRBJ2-7; D is unclear. CDR1 and CDR2 (germline): SGHVS, FNYEAQ. Trimming removed 5 bases at V and 3 bases at J, with 14 bases between. This CDR3 comprises 14 residues. The chain's CDR3 is CASSPLVSNYEQYF. The CDR3 DNA reads as TGTGCCAGCAGCCCCCTCGTCTCCAACTACGAGCAGTACTTC. The full variable domain, its missing parts supplied by reference TRBV7-6 and TRBJ2-7, is GAGVSQSPRYKVTKRGQDVALRCDPISGHVSLYWYRQALGQGPEFLTYFNYEAQQDKSGLPNDRFSAERPEGSISTLTIQRTEQRDSAMYRCASSPLVSNYEQYFGPGTRLTVT.

J is TRBJ1-1 and V is TRBV14, with D unresolved. This CDR3 is built from 14 residues. Trimming removed 1 base at V and 4 bases at J, with 10 bases between. Germline V lookup: CDR1 SGHDN, CDR2 FVKESK. CDR3 nucleotides: TGTGCCAGCAGCCAAGCGCACACCAGCACTGAAGCTTTCTTT. As protein: CASSQAHTSTEAFF.

The chain carries TRBV19 and TRBJ2-7, with TRBD1 matching over 8 bases. The V gene's germline CDR1 is LNHDA and CDR2 SQIVND (reference sequence). The CDR3 is made up of 13 amino acids. Trimming removed 3 bases from V and 5 bases from J; junction bases left unmatched: 3. CDR3 residues: CASSMDRVDEQYF. As DNA, the CDR3 is TGTGCCAGTAGTATGGACAGGGTCGACGAGCAGTACTTC. The whole variable domain, filled in from reference TRBV19 and TRBJ2-7, reads DGGITQSPKYLFRKEGQNVTLSCEQNLNHDAMYWYRQDPGQGLRLIYYSQIVNDFQKGDIAEGYSVSREKKESFPLTVTSAQKNPTAFYLCASSMDRVDEQYFGPGTRLTVT.

This sequence joins TRBV4-1 and TRBJ1-3, with a tentative D call TRBD1 (5 bases). Germline loops: CDR1 MGHRA, CDR2 YSYEKL. CDR3 length equals 17 residues. Trimming removed 1 base at V and 2 bases at J, with 15 bases between. The CDR3 loop is CASSQGGGTGAGNTIYF. In DNA form, the CDR3 reads TGCGCCAGCAGCCAAGGGGGGGGGACTGGAGCTGGAAACACCATATATTTT.

This chain links TRBV6-1 with TRBJ2-7; D gene uncertain. This CDR3 is built from 12 residues. V lost 3 bases and J lost 3, with 6 bases in between. Germline loops: CDR1 MNHNS, CDR2 SASEGT. CDR3 residues: CASSETVYEQYF. CDR3 in DNA: TGTGCCAGCAGTGAGACCGTCTACGAGCAGTACTTC.

V usage is TRBV2 and J usage is TRBJ2-3; 7 bases agree with TRBD1. J gave up 1 base and V 8 bases, and 6 bases lay outside the gene matches. Germline V lookup: CDR1 SNHLY, CDR2 FYNNEI. The CDR3 totals 14 residues. The CDR3 DNA follows: TGTGCCAGCTCTCGAGACAGGGGCACAGATACGCAGTATTTT. This sequence encodes CASSRDRGTDTQYF.

J is TRBJ1-3 and V is TRBV18; D is ambiguous. Germline V CDR1 and CDR2: KGHSH, LQKENI. This CDR3 comprises 16 residues. Trimming removed 4 bases at V and 2 bases at J, with 15 bases between. The CDR3 nucleotides read TGTGCCAGCTCACTCATGATGAGGGATACTGGAAACACCATATATTTT. Encoded protein: CASSLMMRDTGNTIYF.

The chain has TRBV6-5 and TRBJ1-6; D unresolved. V was trimmed by 0 bases and J by 8 bases, leaving 11 bases between them. Germline V lookup: CDR1 MNHEY, CDR2 SVGAGI. The CDR3 consists of 15 residues. In nucleotides, the CDR3 is TGTGCCAGCAGTTACTCGTGGCAGTCGGATTCACCCCTCCACTTT. Translated, it gives CASSYSWQSDSPLHF.

The CDR3 reads CASSLQGPGTQYF. Written as DNA, the CDR3 is TGTGCCAGCAGTTTACAGGGGCCAGGTACGCAGTATTTT. The chain uses TRBV5-6 and TRBJ2-3; 7 bases fit TRBD1. Germline CDR1 reads SGHDT; CDR2 reads YYEEEE. This CDR3 has 13 residues. J lost 8 bases, V lost 5 bases, and 8 bases had no gene match.

The chain combines TRBV7-8 with TRBJ2-7, with D possibly TRBD2 on 5 matching bases. CDR3 length: 15 residues. Germline V gene data show CDR1 as SGHVS and CDR2 as FQNEAQ. The ends were cut back, 1 base at V and 6 bases at J, with 16 bases in the middle. CDR3 nucleotides: TGTGCCAGCAGCTTAGAAGGGAGTATACCAGTCGAGCAGTACTTC. It codes for CASSLEGSIPVEQYF.

Here the CDR3 reads CASSPLQGAQPQHF. The CDR3 nucleotides read TGTGCCAGTAGTCCTTTACAGGGGGCTCAGCCCCAGCATTTT. V gene TRBV19 combines with J gene TRBJ1-5, with TRBD1 matching 9 bases. After removal of 5 bases from V and 6 bases from J, the junction contained 5 bases not matched to a gene. This CDR3 has 14 amino acids. The V gene's germline CDR1 is LNHDA and CDR2 SQIVND (reference sequence).

J is TRBJ2-5 and V is TRBV7-6, with TRBD2 as a possible D gene (6 bases). TRBJ2-7 matches the DNA end more closely, so the J call is doubtful. This CDR3 spans 17 amino acids. Germline V gene lookup returns CDR1 SGHVS and CDR2 FNYEAQ. The CDR3 spells CASSSAVSGPLNYEQYF. The CDR3, as DNA: TGTGCCAGCAGCTCCGCGGTGAGCGGGCCCCTGAATTACGAGCAGTACTTC.

CDR3 sequence: CASSVASGHYNEQFF. The CDR3 nucleotides read TGTGCCAGCAGCGTGGCTAGCGGGCATTACAATGAGCAGTTCTTC. The chain uses TRBV9 and TRBJ2-1, with TRBD2 matching 8 bases. The V gene's germline CDR1 is SGDLS and CDR2 YYNGEE. This CDR3 has 15 amino acids. Trimming at V came to 2 bases and at J to 4 bases, leaving 5 bases not matched to a gene. The full variable domain, rest sourced from reference TRBV9 and TRBJ2-1, is DSGVTQTPKHLITATGQRVTLRCSPRSGDLSVYWYQQSLDQGLQFLIQYYNGEERAKGNILERFSAQQFPDLHSELNLSSLELGDSALYFCASSVASGHYNEQFFGPGTRLTVL.